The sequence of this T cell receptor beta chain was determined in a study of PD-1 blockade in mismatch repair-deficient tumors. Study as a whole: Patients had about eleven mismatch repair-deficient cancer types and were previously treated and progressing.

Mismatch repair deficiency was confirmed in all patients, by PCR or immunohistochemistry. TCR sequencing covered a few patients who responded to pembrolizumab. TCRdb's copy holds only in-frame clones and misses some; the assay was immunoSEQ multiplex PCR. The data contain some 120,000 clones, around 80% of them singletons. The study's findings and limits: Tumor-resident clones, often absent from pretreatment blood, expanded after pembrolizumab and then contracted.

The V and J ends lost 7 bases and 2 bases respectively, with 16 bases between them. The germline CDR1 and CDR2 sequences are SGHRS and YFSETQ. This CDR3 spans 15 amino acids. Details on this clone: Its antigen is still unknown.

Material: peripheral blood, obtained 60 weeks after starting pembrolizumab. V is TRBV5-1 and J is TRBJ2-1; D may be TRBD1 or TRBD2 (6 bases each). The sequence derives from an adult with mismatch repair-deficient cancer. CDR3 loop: CASLGGWGPYNEQFF. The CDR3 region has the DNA TGCGCCAGCCTCGGGGGCTGGGGACCCTACAATGAGCAGTTCTTC. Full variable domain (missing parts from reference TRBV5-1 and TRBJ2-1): KAGVTQTPRYLIKTRGQQVTLSCSPISGHRSVSWYQQTPGQGLQFLFEYFSETQRNKGNFPGRFSGRQFSNSRSEMNVSTLELGDSALYLCASLGGWGPYNEQFFGPGTRLTVL.